This entry features one TCR beta chain sequence. Its antigen is unknown. This sample is part of a study of cytomegalovirus exposure and HLA in healthy donors. Overall study results and limits: It emerged from a later analysis that several of the most significant clusters appeared to be linked to common viral pathogens. The majority of CMV-associated TCR beta chains were reported as apparently HLA-restricted in a later analysis. Roughly even sequencing depth across donors was the assumption behind the presence/absence analyses.

Trimming left V 6 bases short and J 0 bases short, with 14 bases between. This CDR3 region has 15 residues. The germline gives CDR1 SGHVS, CDR2 FQNEAQ. Vbeta (60) and Jbeta (13) primers were used in the PCR. Only in-frame clones appear in the TCRdb table, and some are missing; sequencing was by immunoSEQ multiplex PCR. The sample carries about 150,000 clones, around 74% recorded once. The chain has TRBV7-8 and TRBJ1-1; D is uncertain. The sample consisted of PBMCs. This clonotype was sampled from a man between 18 and 29 years old in good health and CMV-seropositive. CDR3 nucleotide sequence: TGTGCCAGCAGTCTGCGAGGAGGGTTGAACACTGAAGCTTTCTTT. As protein: CASSLRGGLNTEAFF.